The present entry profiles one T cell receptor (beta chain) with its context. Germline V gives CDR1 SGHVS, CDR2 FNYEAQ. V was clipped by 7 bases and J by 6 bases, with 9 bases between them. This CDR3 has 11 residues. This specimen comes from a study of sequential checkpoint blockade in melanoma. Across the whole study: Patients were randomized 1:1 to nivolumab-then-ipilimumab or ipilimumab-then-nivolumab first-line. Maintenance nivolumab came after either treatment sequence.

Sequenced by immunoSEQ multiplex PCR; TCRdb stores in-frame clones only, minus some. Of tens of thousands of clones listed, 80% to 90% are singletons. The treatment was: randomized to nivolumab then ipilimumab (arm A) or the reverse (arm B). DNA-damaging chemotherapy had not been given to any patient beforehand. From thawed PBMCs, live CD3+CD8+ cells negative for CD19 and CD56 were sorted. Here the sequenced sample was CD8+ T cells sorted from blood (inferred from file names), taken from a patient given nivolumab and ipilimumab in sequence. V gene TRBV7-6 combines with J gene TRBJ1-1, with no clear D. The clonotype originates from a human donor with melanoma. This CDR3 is CASISGPEAFF. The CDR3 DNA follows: TGTGCCAGCATATCAGGCCCTGAAGCTTTCTTT.